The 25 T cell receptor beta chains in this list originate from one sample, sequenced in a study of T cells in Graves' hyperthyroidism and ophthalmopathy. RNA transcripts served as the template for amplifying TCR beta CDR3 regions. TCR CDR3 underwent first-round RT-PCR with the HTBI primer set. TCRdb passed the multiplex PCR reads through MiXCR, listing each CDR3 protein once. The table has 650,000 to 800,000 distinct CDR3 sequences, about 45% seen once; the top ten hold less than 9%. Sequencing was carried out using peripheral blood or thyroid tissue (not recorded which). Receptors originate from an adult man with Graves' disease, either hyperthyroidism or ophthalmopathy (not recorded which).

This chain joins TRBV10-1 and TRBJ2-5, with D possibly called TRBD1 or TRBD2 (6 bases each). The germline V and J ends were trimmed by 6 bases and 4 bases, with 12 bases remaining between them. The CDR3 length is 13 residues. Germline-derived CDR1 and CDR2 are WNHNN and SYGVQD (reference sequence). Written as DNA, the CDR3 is TGCGCCAGCAGCGCCCGGGGGCGAGAGACCCAGTACTTC. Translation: CASSARGRETQYF.

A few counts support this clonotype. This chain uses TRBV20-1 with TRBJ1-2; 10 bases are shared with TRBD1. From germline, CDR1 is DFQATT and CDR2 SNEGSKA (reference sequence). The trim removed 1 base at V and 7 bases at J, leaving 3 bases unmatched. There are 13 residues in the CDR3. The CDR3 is CSARADRGLGYTF. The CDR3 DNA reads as TGCAGTGCTAGAGCCGACAGGGGGCTTGGCTACACCTTC.

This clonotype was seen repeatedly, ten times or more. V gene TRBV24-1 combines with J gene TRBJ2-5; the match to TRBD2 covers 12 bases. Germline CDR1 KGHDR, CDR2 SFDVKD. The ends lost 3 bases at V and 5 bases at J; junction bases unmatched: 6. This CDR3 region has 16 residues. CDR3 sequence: CATSDATSGRPETQYF. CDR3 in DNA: TGTGCCACCAGTGATGCTACTAGCGGGAGGCCGGAGACCCAGTACTTC.

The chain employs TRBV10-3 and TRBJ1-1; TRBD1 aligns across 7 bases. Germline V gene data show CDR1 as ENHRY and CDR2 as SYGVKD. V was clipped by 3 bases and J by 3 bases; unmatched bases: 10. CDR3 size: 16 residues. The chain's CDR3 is CAISEIGRQGDTEAFF. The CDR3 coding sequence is TGTGCCATCAGTGAAATCGGGAGGCAGGGGGACACTGAAGCTTTCTTT.

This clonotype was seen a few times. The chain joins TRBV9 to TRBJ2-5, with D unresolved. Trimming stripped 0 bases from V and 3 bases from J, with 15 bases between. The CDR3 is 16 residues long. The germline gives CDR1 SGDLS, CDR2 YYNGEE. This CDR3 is CASSVEGPDPKETQYF. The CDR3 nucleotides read TGTGCCAGCAGCGTAGAGGGTCCGGACCCTAAAGAGACCCAGTACTTC. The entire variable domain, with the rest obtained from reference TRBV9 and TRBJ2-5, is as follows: DSGVTQTPKHLITATGQRVTLRCSPRSGDLSVYWYQQSLDQGLQFLIQYYNGEERAKGNILERFSAQQFPDLHSELNLSSLELGDSALYFCASSVEGPDPKETQYFGPGTRLLVL.

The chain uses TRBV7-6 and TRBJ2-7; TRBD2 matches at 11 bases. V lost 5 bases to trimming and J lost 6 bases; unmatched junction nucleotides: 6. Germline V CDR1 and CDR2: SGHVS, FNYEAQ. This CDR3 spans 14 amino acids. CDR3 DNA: TGTGCCAGCAGCATTAGCGGGAGGGCCTCCGAGCAGTACTTC. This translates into CASSISGRASEQYF.

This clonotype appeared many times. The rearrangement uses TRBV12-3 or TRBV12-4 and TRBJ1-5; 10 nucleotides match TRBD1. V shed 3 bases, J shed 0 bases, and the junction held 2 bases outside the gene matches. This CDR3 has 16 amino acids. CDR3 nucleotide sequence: TGTGCCAGCAGTTTGGGGACAGGGGTTAGCAATCAGCCCCAGCATTTT. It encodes CASSLGTGVSNQPQHF.

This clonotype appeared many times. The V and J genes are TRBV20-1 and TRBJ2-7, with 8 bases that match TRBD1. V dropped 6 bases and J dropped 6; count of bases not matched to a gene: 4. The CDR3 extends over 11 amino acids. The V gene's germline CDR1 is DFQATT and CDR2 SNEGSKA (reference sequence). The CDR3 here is CSAKQGGEQYF. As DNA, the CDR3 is TGCAGTGCAAAACAGGGGGGCGAGCAGTACTTC.

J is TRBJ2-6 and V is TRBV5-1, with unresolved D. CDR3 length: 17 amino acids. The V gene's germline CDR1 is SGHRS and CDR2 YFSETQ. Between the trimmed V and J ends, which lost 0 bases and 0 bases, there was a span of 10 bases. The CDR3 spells CASSLVAASSGANVLTF. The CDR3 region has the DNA TGCGCCAGCAGCTTGGTCGCAGCCAGCTCTGGGGCCAACGTCCTGACTTTC.

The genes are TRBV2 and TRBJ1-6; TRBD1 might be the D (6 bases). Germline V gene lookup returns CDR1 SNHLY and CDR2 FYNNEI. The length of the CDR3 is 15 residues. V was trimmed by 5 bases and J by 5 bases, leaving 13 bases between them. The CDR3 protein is CASSLLGHNNSPLHF. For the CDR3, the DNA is TGTGCCAGCAGTTTGTTGGGACACAATAATTCACCCCTCCACTTT. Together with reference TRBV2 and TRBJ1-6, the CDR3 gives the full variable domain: EPEVTQTPSHQVTQMGQEVILRCVPISNHLYFYWYRQILGQKVEFLVSFYNNEISEKSEIFDDQFSVERPDGSNFTLKIRSTKLEDSAMYFCASSLLGHNNSPLHFGNGTRLTVT.

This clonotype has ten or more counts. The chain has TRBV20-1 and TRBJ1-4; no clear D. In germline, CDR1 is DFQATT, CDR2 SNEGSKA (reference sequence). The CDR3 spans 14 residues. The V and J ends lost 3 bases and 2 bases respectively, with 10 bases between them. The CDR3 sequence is CSASSGRTNEKLFF. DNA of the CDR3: TGCAGTGCTAGTTCGGGCCGGACTAATGAAAAACTGTTTTTT.

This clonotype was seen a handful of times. The CDR3 sequence: CSVEEGGLNEKLFF. In DNA form, the CDR3 reads TGCAGCGTTGAAGAAGGGGGGCTGAATGAAAAACTGTTTTTT. V is TRBV29-1 and J is TRBJ1-4, with D tentatively TRBD1 (6 bases). Germline loops: CDR1 SQVTM, CDR2 ANQGSEA. The CDR3 runs to 14 residues. V lost 0 bases and J 5 bases, leaving 10 bases between the germline ends.

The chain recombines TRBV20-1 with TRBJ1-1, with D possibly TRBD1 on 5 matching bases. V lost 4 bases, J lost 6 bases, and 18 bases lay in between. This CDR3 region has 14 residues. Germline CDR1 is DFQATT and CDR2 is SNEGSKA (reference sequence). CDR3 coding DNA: TGCAGTGCTAACCGGGACGGGCAGAAGGCTGAAGCTTTCTTT. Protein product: CSANRDGQKAEAFF.

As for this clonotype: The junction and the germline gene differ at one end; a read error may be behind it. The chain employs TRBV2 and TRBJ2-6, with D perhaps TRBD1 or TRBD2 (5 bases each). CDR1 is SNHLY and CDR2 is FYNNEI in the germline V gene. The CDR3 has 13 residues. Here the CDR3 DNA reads TGTGCCAGCAGTGAGTTTGGGGGCAACGTCCTGACTTTC. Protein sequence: CASSEFGGNVLTF. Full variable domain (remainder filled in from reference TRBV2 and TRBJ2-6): EPEVTQTPSHQVTQMGQEVILRCVPISNHLYFYWYRQILGQKVEFLVSFYNNEISEKSEIFDDQFSVERPDGSNFTLKIRSTKLEDSAMYFCASSEFGGNVLTFGAGSRLTVL.

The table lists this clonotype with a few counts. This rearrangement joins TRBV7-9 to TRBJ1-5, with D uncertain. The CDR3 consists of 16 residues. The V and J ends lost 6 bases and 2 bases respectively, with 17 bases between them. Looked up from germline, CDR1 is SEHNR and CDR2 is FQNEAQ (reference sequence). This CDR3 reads CASSYNIGRGNQPQHF. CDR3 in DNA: TGTGCCAGCAGTTACAACATCGGAAGGGGCAATCAGCCCCAGCATTTT.

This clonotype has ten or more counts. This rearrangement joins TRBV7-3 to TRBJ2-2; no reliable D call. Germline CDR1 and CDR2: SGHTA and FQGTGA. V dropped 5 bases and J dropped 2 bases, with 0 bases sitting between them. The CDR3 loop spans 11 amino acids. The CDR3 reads CASSNTGELFF. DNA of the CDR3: TGTGCCAGCAGCAACACCGGGGAGCTGTTTTTT.

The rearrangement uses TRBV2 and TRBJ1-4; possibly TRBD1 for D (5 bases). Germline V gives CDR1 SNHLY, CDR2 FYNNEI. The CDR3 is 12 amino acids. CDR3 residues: CARGDGGEKLFF. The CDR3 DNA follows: TGTGCAAGGGGAGATGGCGGTGAAAAACTGTTTTTT.

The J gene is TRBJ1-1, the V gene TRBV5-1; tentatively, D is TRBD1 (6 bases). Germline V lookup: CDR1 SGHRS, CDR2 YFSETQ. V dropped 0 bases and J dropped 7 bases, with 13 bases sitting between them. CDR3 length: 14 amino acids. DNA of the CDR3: TGCGCCAGCAGCTTGGGGGGGGCGCAGTTTGAAGCTTTCTTT. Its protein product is CASSLGGAQFEAFF.

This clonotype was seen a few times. CDR3 DNA: TGTGCCAGCAGCCAAGGGACGATAAGCTACGAGCAGTACTTC. It specifies CASSQGTISYEQYF. This chain links TRBV3-1 with TRBJ2-7; unclear D gene. V dropped 1 base and J dropped 3 bases, with 10 bases sitting between them. The CDR3 loop spans 14 amino acids. Germline CDR1 reads LGHDT; CDR2 reads YNNKEL (reference sequence).

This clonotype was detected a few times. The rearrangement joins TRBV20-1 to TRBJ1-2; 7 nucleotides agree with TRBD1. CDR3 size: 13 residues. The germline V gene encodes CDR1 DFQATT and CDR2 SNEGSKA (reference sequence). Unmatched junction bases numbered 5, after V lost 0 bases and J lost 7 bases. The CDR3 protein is CSARDQGGGGYTF. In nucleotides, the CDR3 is TGCAGTGCTAGAGATCAAGGGGGCGGTGGCTACACCTTC.

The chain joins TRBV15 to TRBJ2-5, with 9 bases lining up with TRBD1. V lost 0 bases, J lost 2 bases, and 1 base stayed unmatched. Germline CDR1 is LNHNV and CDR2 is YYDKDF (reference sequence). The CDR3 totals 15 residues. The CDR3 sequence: CATSREGQGQETQYF. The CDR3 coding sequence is TGTGCCACCAGCAGAGAGGGACAGGGACAAGAGACCCAGTACTTC.

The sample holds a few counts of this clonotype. CDR3 loop: CASSLGAGERGAFF. Here the CDR3 DNA reads TGTGCCAGCAGTTTAGGGGCGGGGGAACGCGGAGCTTTCTTT. This chain joins TRBV12-3 or TRBV12-4 and TRBJ1-1, with D perhaps matching TRBD1 (5 bases). The CDR3 extends over 14 amino acids. Trimming pared 1 base from V and 10 bases from J, leaving 16 bases between.

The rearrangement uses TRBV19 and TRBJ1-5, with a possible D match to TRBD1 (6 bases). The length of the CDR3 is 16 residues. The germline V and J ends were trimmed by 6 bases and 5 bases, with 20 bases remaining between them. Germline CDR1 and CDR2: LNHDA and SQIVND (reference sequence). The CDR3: CASRMGTRDGDQPQHF. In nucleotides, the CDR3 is TGTGCCAGTAGGATGGGGACAAGGGATGGCGATCAGCCCCAGCATTTT.

The CDR3: CAISESGLRYF. The CDR3 nucleotides are TGTGCCATCAGTGAGTCAGGGCTCCGGTACTTC. The V gene is TRBV10-3, the J gene TRBJ2-5; D is undetermined. This CDR3 has 11 amino acids. Germline assignment: CDR1 ENHRY and CDR2 SYGVKD. V was trimmed by 0 bases and J by 13 bases, leaving 9 bases between them.

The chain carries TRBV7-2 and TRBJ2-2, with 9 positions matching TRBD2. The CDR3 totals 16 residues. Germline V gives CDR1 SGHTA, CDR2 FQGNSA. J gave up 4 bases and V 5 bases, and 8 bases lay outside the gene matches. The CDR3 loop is CASSPPGLAVTGELFF. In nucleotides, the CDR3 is TGTGCCAGCAGCCCACCGGGACTAGCTGTCACCGGGGAGCTGTTTTTT.